This TCR beta chain was captured by sequencing in a study of T-cell reconstitution after alpha-beta-depleted transplantation in children. General study findings and limits: Recipient T cells and thymic progenitors that survived gave rise to the high TCRbeta diversity observed at day 60 in some patients. Several hundred expanded graft clones reportedly supplied alpha-beta T cells about two months after transplant. Newly produced T cells mostly accounted for T-cell counts and diversity one year post-transplant.

TCRbeta library preparation incorporated unique molecular identifiers. A single record per CDR3 protein comes from TCRdb applying MiXCR to the PCR reads. The sample shows roughly 200,000 distinct CDR3 sequences, roughly 8.3% of them seen only once. This clonotype was seen a few times. Its antigen is unidentified. This specimen was PBMCs, mostly from graft donor cells, taken 360 days after TCRalphabeta/CD19-depleted stem cell transplant. The TCR comes from a male patient between 2 and 10 years old who had a stem cell transplant for acute myeloid leukemia, so the T cells may come from the graft donor.

As DNA, the CDR3 is TGCGCCAGCAGCTCCGGGACAGGGGGAGGCTACACCTTC. Its protein product is CASSSGTGGGYTF. V gene TRBV5-1 combines with J gene TRBJ1-2; TRBD1 aligns across 11 bases. V trimming: 3 bases; J trimming: 8 bases; junction bases outside the gene matches: 3. Germline loops: CDR1 SGHRS, CDR2 YFSETQ. This CDR3 contains 13 residues.